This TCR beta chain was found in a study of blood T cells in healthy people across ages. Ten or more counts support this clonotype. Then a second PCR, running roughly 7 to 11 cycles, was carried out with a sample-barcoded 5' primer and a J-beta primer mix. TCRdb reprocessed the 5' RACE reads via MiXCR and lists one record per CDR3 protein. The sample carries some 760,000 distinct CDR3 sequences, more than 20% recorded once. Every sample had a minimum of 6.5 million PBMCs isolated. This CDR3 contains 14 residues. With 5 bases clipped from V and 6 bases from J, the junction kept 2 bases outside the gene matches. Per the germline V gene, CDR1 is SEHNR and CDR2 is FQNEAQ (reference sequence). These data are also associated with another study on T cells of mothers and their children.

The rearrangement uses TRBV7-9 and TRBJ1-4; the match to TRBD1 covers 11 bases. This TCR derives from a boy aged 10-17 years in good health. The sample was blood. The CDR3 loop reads CASSRTGGDEKLFF. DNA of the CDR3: TGTGCCAGCAGCCGGACAGGGGGCGATGAAAAACTGTTTTTT.